Listed below are T cell receptor beta chains from one sample, sequenced in a study of OX40 agonist ivuxolimab in advanced cancers. Sequencing used immunoSEQ multiplex PCR; TCRdb keeps in-frame clones, though not all of them. This sample has over 35,000 clones, with roughly 87% found just once. Sequences were derived from CD4+ or CD8+ T cells sorted from blood, sampled in a trial of the OX40 agonist ivuxolimab. The origin of the receptors is an adult with an advanced solid tumor such as melanoma, head and neck, liver or kidney cancer. CDR3s leave out the opening cysteine and the closing phenylalanine or tryptophan. The listing skips clone size in some rows; elsewhere it reads once, few, many or a size class.

abundance: NA; j_gene: TRBJ2-2; v_gene: TRBV27; CDR3aa: ASSTTGELF
abundance: NA; j_gene: TRBJ1-6; v_gene: TRBV13; CDR3aa: ASSFEGEGYSPLH
abundance: NA; j_gene: TRBJ2-5; v_gene: TRBV6-5; CDR3aa: ASSYSRGGETQY
abundance: NA; j_gene: TRBJ1-4; v_gene: TRBV6-6; CDR3aa: ASIQTAYGEKLF
abundance: once; j_gene: TRBJ2-7; v_gene: TRBV4-3; CDR3aa: ASSPGTGTRYEQY
abundance: NA; j_gene: TRBJ1-5; v_gene: TRBV7-2; CDR3aa: ASSPGQGGLAQH
abundance: few; j_gene: TRBJ2-1; v_gene: TRBV4-3; CDR3aa: ASSQDPGTGVALGEQF
abundance: once; j_gene: TRBJ1-2; v_gene: TRBV6-5; CDR3aa: ASRPQGNYGYT
abundance: NA; j_gene: TRBJ1-4; v_gene: TRBV19; CDR3aa: ASTFPSGGEKLF
abundance: NA; j_gene: TRBJ1-1; v_gene: TRBV15; CDR3aa: ATSRDWEREAEAF
abundance: NA; j_gene: TRBJ2-2; v_gene: TRBV11-2; CDR3aa: ASTPLGGITGELF
abundance: NA; j_gene: TRBJ2-7; v_gene: TRBV4-3; CDR3aa: ASSQAGAAYEQY
abundance: NA; j_gene: TRBJ2-1; v_gene: TRBV10-2; CDR3aa: ASSLQGSYNEQF
abundance: once; j_gene: TRBJ1-1; v_gene: TRBV4-3; CDR3aa: ASSQDLGGTEAF
abundance: NA; j_gene: TRBJ2-3; v_gene: TRBV27; CDR3aa: ASSLQRIRGTDTQY
abundance: NA; j_gene: TRBJ2-3; v_gene: TRBV14; CDR3aa: ASSQERTLITDTQY
abundance: NA; j_gene: TRBJ1-1; v_gene: TRBV7-6; CDR3aa: ASSPEWAWEAF
abundance: NA; j_gene: TRBJ2-7; v_gene: TRBV5-5; CDR3aa: ASSFQGYEQY
abundance: NA; j_gene: TRBJ2-7; v_gene: TRBV19; CDR3aa: ASSIVLGSGEQY
abundance: NA; j_gene: TRBJ2-2; v_gene: TRBV29-1; CDR3aa: SAPTEGGELF
abundance: once; j_gene: TRBJ2-2; v_gene: TRBV7-6; CDR3aa: ASSLRDTLYTGELF
abundance: NA; j_gene: TRBJ2-7; v_gene: TRBV6-1; CDR3aa: ASSSNQGWVYEQY